The following is a T cell receptor (beta chain) sequence with its context. This entry belongs to a study of blood T cell repertoires in COVID-19. Generated by immunoSEQ multiplex PCR, the TCRdb table keeps only in-frame clones and is missing some. The data hold 250,000 to 300,000 clones, with 80% to 90% observed a single time. The receptor was isolated from a woman aged 25 to 39 with COVID-19, enrolled during active disease. The sample consisted of peripheral blood.

CDR3 coding DNA: TGCGCCAGCAGCTCCCCCGGGACTAGCCGGAACACCGGGGAGCTGTTTTTT. Translating it yields CASSSPGTSRNTGELFF. The chain is built from TRBV5-1 and TRBJ2-2, with TRBD2 identical over 9 bases. Germline V CDR1 and CDR2: SGHRS, YFSETQ. This CDR3 contains 17 residues. V lost 3 bases and J lost 1; bases outside the gene matches: 7. Complete variable domain (other parts from reference TRBV5-1 and TRBJ2-2): KAGVTQTPRYLIKTRGQQVTLSCSPISGHRSVSWYQQTPGQGLQFLFEYFSETQRNKGNFPGRFSGRQFSNSRSEMNVSTLELGDSALYLCASSSPGTSRNTGELFFGEGSRLTVL.